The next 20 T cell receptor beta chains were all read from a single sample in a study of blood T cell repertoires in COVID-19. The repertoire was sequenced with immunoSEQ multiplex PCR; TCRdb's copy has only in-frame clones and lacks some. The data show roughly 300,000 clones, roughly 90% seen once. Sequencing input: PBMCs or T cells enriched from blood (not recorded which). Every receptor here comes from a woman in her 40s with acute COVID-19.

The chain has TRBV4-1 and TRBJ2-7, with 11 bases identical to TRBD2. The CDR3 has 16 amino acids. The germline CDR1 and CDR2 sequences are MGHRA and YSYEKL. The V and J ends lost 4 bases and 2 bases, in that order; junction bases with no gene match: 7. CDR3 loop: CASSPRLAGTPYEQYF. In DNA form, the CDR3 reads TGCGCCAGCAGCCCTCGACTAGCGGGGACGCCCTACGAGCAGTACTTC.

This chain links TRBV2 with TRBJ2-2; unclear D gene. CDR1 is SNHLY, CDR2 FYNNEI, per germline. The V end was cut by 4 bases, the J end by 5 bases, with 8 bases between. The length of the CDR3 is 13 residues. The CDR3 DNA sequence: TGTGCCAGCAGTGTCACCCGGACCGGGGAGCTGTTTTTT. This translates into CASSVTRTGELFF.

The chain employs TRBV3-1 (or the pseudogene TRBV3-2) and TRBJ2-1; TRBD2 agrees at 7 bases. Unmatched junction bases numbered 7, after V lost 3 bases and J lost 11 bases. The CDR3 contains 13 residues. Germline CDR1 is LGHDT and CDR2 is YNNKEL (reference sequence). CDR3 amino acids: CASSQLTGGKQFF. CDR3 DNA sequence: TGTGCCAGCAGCCAGTTAACGGGGGGAAAGCAGTTCTTC.

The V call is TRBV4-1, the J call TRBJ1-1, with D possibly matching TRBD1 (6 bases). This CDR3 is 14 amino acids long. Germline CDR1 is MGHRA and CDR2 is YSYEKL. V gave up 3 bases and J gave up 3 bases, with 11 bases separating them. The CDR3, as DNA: TGCGCCAGCAGCCAGGGACAAGGTTACACTGAAGCTTTCTTT. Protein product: CASSQGQGYTEAFF.

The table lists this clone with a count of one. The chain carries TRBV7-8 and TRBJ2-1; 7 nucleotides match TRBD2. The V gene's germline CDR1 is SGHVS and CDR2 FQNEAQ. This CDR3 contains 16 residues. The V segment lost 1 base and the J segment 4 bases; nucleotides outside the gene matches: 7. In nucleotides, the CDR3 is TGTGCCAGCAGCTTAGTCGTGTCTAGCGGATACAATGAGCAGTTCTTC. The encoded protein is CASSLVVSSGYNEQFF.

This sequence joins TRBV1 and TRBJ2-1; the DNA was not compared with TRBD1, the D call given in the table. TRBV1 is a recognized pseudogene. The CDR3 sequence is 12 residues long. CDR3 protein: CTSSPTVNEQFF. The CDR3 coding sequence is TGCACCAGCAGCCCCACAGTGAATGAGCAGTTCTTC.

The CDR3 here is CASSDNALGQGEYEQYF. In DNA, the CDR3 is TGTGCCAGCAGTGACAACGCCCTTGGACAGGGGGAGTACGAGCAGTACTTC. The chain carries TRBV2 and TRBJ2-7, with 10 bases fitting TRBD1. Unmatched junction bases numbered 12, after V lost 3 bases and J lost 4 bases. CDR3 length equals 17 residues. From germline, CDR1 is SNHLY and CDR2 FYNNEI.

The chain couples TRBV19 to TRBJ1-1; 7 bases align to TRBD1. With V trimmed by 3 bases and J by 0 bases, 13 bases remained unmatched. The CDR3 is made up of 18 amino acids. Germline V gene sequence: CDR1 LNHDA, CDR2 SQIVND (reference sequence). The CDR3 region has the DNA TGTGCCAGTAGTATCCTTAGCGGACAGGCAGCCCTGAACACTGAAGCTTTCTTT. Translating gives CASSILSGQAALNTEAFF.

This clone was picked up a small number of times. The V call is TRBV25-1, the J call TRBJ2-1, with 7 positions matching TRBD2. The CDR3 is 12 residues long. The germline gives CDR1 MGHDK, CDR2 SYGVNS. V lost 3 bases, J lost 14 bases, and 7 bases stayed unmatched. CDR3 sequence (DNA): TGTGCCAGCAGTGACCCCTTCCGGGAGGAGTTCTTC. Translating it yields CASSDPFREEFF. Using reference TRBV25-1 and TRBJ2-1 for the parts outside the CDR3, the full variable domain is EADIYQTPRYLVIGTGKKITLECSQTMGHDKMYWYQQDPGMELHLIHYSYGVNSTEKGDLSSESTVSRIRTEHFPLTLESARPSHTSQYLCASSDPFREEFFGPGTRLTVL.

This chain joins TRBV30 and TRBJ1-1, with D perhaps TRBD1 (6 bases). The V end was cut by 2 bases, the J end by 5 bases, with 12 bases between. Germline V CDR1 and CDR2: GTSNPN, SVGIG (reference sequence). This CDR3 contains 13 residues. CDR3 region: CAWSTGFVTEAFF. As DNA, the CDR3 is TGTGCCTGGAGTACAGGGTTTGTGACTGAAGCTTTCTTT.

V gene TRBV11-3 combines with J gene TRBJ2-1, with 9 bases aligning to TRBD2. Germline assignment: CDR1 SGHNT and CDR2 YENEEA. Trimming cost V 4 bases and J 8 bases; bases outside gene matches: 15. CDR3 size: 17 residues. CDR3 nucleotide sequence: TGTGCCAGCAGCTCAGGGTTAGGCCTAGCGGGATCCTATGAGCAGTTCTTC. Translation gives CASSSGLGLAGSYEQFF.

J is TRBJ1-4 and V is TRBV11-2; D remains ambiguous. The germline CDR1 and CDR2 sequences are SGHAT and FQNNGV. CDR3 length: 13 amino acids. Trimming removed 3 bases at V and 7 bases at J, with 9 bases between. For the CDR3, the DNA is TGTGCCAGCAGCTTTCGGCGGTCTGAAAAACTGTTTTTT. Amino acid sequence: CASSFRRSEKLFF.

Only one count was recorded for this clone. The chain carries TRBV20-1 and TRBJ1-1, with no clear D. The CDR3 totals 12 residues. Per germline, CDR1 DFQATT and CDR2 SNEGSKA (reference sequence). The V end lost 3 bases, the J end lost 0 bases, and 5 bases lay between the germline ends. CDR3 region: CSASLVNTEAFF. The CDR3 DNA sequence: TGCAGTGCTAGTCTAGTGAACACTGAAGCTTTCTTT.

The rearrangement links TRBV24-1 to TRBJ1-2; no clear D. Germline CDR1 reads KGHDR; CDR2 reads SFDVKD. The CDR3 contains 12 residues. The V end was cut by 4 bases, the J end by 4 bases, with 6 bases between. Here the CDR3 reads CATSEPGYGYTF. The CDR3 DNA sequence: TGTGCCACCAGTGAACCGGGCTATGGCTACACCTTC.

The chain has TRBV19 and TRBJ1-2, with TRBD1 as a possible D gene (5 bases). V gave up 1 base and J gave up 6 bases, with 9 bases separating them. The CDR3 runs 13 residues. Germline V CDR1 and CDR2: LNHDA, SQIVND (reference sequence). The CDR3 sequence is CASSIGQKDGYTF. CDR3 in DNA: TGTGCCAGTAGTATAGGACAGAAGGATGGCTACACCTTC. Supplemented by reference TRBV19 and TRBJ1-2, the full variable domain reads DGGITQSPKYLFRKEGQNVTLSCEQNLNHDAMYWYRQDPGQGLRLIYYSQIVNDFQKGDIAEGYSVSREKKESFPLTVTSAQKNPTAFYLCASSIGQKDGYTFGSGTRLTVV.

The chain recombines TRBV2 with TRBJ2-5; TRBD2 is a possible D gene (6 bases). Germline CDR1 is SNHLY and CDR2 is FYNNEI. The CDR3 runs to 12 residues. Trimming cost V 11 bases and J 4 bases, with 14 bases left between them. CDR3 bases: TGTGCCGGAGGGTGGGAGTCAGAGACCCAGTACTTC. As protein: CAGGWESETQYF.

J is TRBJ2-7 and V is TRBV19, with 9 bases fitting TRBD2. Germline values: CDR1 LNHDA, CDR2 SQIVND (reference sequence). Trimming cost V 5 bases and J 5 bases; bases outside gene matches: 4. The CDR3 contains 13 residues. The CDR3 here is CASSLLAGNEQYF. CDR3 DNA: TGTGCCAGTAGTCTGCTAGCGGGAAACGAGCAGTACTTC.

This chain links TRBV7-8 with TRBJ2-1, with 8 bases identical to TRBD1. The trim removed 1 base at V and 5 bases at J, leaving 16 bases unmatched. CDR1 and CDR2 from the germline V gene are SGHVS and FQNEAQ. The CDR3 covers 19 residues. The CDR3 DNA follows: TGTGCCAGCAGCTTAGGTAGACTTAACCGGGACAGGATCCACAATGAGCAGTTCTTC. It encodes CASSLGRLNRDRIHNEQFF.

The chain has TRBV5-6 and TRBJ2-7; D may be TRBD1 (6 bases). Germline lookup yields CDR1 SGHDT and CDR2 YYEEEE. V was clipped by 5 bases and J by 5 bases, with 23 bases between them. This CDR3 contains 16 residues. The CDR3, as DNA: TGTGCCAGCAGTACCTCAAAAAGGACAGTGTTCCACGAGCAGTACTTC. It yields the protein CASSTSKRTVFHEQYF.

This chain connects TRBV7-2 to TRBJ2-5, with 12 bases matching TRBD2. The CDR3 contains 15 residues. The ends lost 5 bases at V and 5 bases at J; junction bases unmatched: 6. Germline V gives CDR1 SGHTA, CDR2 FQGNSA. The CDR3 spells CASSPGLAGWETQYF. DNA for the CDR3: TGTGCCAGCAGCCCTGGACTAGCGGGATGGGAGACCCAGTACTTC.